The sequence of this T cell receptor (beta chain) was determined in a study of Tregs in tolerant kidney transplant recipients. Study outcomes and limitations: Biological reproducibility was not directly addressed in this study. The small number of patients limits these findings pending further validation.

This CDR3 spans 12 amino acids. The V gene lost 1 base and the J gene lost 5 bases, with 3 bases spanning the gap. CDR1 is SGHDT, CDR2 YYEEEE, per germline. Worth noting for this clone: As yet, its antigen is unknown.

Profiled with immunoSEQ multiplex PCR; TCRdb holds only in-frame clones, not every one. Here the sample spans some 110,000 clones, roughly nine tenths being singletons. CD4+CD25+CD127- Tregs, CD4+CD25- non-Tregs, CD4 and CD8 cells were sorted. The TCR originated in a human donor in good health. The chain combines TRBV5-6 with TRBJ1-4; D not resolved. Sequenced: CD4+ T cells from blood. The DNA of the CDR3 is TGTGCCAGCAGCTTGCGGAATGAAAAACTGTTTTTT. It specifies CASSLRNEKLFF.